This entry lists 9 T cell receptor beta chains sequenced from one sample in a study of T cell responses to AZD1222 COVID-19 vaccine. Measured with immunoSEQ multiplex PCR; TCRdb has only the in-frame clones, and not every one. The sample carries more than 120,000 clones, 70% to 90% recorded once. Sequenced here: peripheral blood, sampled 28 days after the second AZD1222 dose. Every receptor here comes from an adult who received the AZD1222 COVID-19 vaccine.

The gene calls are TRBV27 and TRBJ2-6; D may be TRBD1 (5 bases). The V end lost 5 bases, the J end lost 5 bases, and 19 bases lay between the germline ends. Germline CDR1 MNHEY, CDR2 SMNVEV (reference sequence). The CDR3 runs to 17 residues. CDR3 loop: CASSPQTQTVWANVLTF. The CDR3 bases are TGTGCCAGCAGTCCGCAAACCCAGACAGTCTGGGCCAACGTCCTGACTTTC.

The chain uses TRBV28 and TRBJ1-4, with no clear D. Germline loops: CDR1 MDHEN, CDR2 SYDVKM. The CDR3 runs 13 residues. Deletions cut 5 bases from V and 0 bases from J, with 4 bases between. CDR3 sequence: CASSPSTNEKLFF. The CDR3 bases are TGTGCCAGCAGTCCATCAACTAATGAAAAACTGTTTTTT.

This clone was counted a few times. This rearrangement joins TRBV9 to TRBJ2-7; D is undetermined. Trimming removed 2 bases from V and 1 base from J, with 16 bases in between. CDR3 length: 16 amino acids. In germline, CDR1 is SGDLS, CDR2 YYNGEE. The CDR3 spells CASSVGPPLASYEQYF. CDR3 coding DNA: TGTGCCAGCAGCGTCGGGCCCCCTTTGGCTTCCTACGAGCAGTACTTC.

This clone was counted between two and nine times. The DNA of the CDR3 is TGTGCCACGAGGACAGGCACAGATACGCAGTATTTT. It translates to CATRTGTDTQYF. The chain carries TRBV6-5 and TRBJ2-3; possible D gene TRBD1, 6 bases. The V gene's germline CDR1 is MNHEY and CDR2 SVGAGI. The CDR3 totals 12 residues. V dropped 10 bases and J dropped 1 base, with 9 bases sitting between them.

CDR3 in amino acids: CASRTTGPWAYEQYF. The DNA for the CDR3 is TGTGCCAGCAGGACCACGGGCCCCTGGGCCTACGAGCAGTACTTC. This rearrangement joins TRBV27 to TRBJ2-7; D unresolved. V was cut by 6 bases and J by 2 bases, with 17 bases left in between. This CDR3 has 15 amino acids. The germline V gene has CDR1 MNHEY and CDR2 SMNVEV (reference sequence).

This chain links TRBV6-5 with TRBJ1-4; possibly TRBD1 for D (5 bases). Germline CDR1 and CDR2: MNHEY and SVGAGI. Trimming stripped 0 bases from V and 5 bases from J, with 10 bases between. The CDR3 contains 15 residues. The CDR3: CASSYSRQSNEKLFF. The CDR3 DNA follows: TGTGCCAGCAGTTACTCCAGACAGTCGAATGAAAAACTGTTTTTT.

This clone has just one count. The chain has TRBV10-1 and TRBJ2-5, with D tentatively TRBD1 (6 bases). The length of the CDR3 is 13 residues. Trimming stripped 4 bases from V and 7 bases from J, with 13 bases between. Germline V gene lookup returns CDR1 WNHNN and CDR2 SYGVQD (reference sequence). The CDR3 DNA is TGCGCCAGCAGTGTACAGGGCGGAGGGACCCAGTACTTC. This codes for CASSVQGGGTQYF.

The chain uses TRBV6-1 and TRBJ2-7, with a weak D call TRBD1 (6 bases). Germline CDR1 and CDR2: MNHNS and SASEGT. Trimming left V 3 bases short and J 4 bases short, with 16 bases between. This CDR3 has 15 residues. In DNA, the CDR3 is TGTGCCAGCAGTGATGTACAGGGTGGCCCGTACGAGCAGTACTTC. This codes for CASSDVQGGPYEQYF.

In its sample, this clone was seen once. This chain connects TRBV10-3 to TRBJ2-5, with D unclear. Germline assignment: CDR1 ENHRY and CDR2 SYGVKD. V was clipped by 2 bases and J by 3 bases, with 13 bases between them. The CDR3 runs 15 residues. This chain's CDR3 is CAISESGDTKETQYF. In nucleotides, the CDR3 is TGTGCCATCAGTGAGAGTGGGGATACTAAAGAGACCCAGTACTTC.